This entry describes one T cell receptor (beta chain). This entry belongs to a study of blood T cell repertoires in COVID-19. Across the study: In each case, the material was cDNA or gDNA derived from T cells, B-cell-depleted T cells, or PBMCs.

Germline assignment: CDR1 SQVTM and CDR2 ANQGSEA. The CDR3 spans 12 residues. V gave up 3 bases and J gave up 5 bases, with 10 bases separating them. The protocol was immunoSEQ multiplex PCR, while the TCRdb copy is restricted to in-frame clones and leaves out a portion. The repertoire holds approximately 140,000 clones, with approximately 84% as singletons. The source of this sequence is a human donor in a cohort sampled during active COVID-19. The sequencing sample was made of peripheral blood. V and J are TRBV29-1 and TRBJ1-2, with D possibly TRBD1 on 5 matching bases. The CDR3, as DNA: TGCAGCGTTGACGAGGCAGGGTATGGCTACACCTTC. Amino acids: CSVDEAGYGYTF.